Ten or more counts support the clone carrying this T cell receptor beta chain. No antigen is known for it. The record originates from a study of metastatic and nonmetastatic thyroid tumors. Overall study context: The comparison covered peripheral blood and tumor or nodule tissue in malignant and benign thyroid patients.

Whole-study findings and limits: Benign nodules reportedly had significantly lower TCR beta diversity than malignant thyroid tumors in blood and tumor.

No patient received treatment before thyroid surgery. Original handling: Differences in CDR3 between clinicopathological groups were drawn on to build a classifier intended to discriminate distant-metastatic papillary thyroid cancer patients. TCRdb re-processed the PCR reads through MiXCR. TCRdb's processing, not the study's, gives the V and J calls here. The sample gives 15,000 or so clones, around an eighth of which show up once; roughly 15% is in the top ten. The CDR3 sequence is 16 residues long. Per the germline V gene, CDR1 is KGHDR and CDR2 is SFDVKD. Trimming stripped 7 bases from V and 1 base from J, with 17 bases between.

This chain links TRBV24-1 with TRBJ2-3, with a tentative D call TRBD1 (5 bases). The receptor's source is a female donor with papillary thyroid cancer or a benign thyroid nodule (not recorded which). Some clones in this sample may be carry-over from other donors' samples. The sequencing sample was made of tumor tissue. The CDR3 nucleotides are TGTGCCACCAGCACTACTATCGACAGCCGCACAGATACGCAGTATTTT. Amino acids: CATSTTIDSRTDTQYF.